This TCR beta chain was sequenced in a study of radiation and T cells in renal cell carcinoma. Broader study findings: In blood, top tumor clones expanded by 2 weeks, shrinking by 4.

The CDR3 covers 16 residues. Germline-derived CDR1 and CDR2 are SGHTA and FQGNSA. The V and J ends lost 4 bases and 5 bases, in that order; junction bases with no gene match: 8. Sample time point: baseline pretreatment blood. Sample treatment: 15 Gy SBRT to primary tumor, nephrectomy 4 weeks later. After SBRT, blood was collected at 2 and 4 weeks, plus baseline. TCRdb's copy holds only in-frame clones and misses some; the assay was immunoSEQ multiplex PCR. The sample has approximately 150,000 clones; less than 90% are singletons. With regard to this clone: What it recognizes is unknown.

This chain connects TRBV7-2 to TRBJ2-6, with TRBD1 matching over 7 bases. Source: blood, taken from a patient whose treatment included radiotherapy and nephrectomy. The sequence derives from a woman in her 50s with renal cell carcinoma. The CDR3 region has the DNA TGTGCCAGCAGCTCGGGACAGTCGAGTTGGGCCAACGTCCTGACTTTC. Translated: CASSSGQSSWANVLTF.